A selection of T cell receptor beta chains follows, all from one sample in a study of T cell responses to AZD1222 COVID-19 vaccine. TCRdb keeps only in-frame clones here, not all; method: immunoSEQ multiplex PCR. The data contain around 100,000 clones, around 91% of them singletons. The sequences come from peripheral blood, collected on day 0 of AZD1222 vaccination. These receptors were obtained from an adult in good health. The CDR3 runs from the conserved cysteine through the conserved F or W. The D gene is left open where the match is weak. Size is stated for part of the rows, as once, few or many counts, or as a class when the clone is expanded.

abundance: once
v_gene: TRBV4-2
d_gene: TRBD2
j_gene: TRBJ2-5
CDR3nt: TGTGCCAGCAGCCCCCCGGGACTACAAGAGACCCAGTACTTC
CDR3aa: CASSPPGLQETQYF

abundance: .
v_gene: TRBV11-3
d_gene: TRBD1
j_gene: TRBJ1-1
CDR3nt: TGTGCCAGCAGCCCAGGAAGCAGGGGGCCGACGGAAGCTTTCTTT
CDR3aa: CASSPGSRGPTEAFF

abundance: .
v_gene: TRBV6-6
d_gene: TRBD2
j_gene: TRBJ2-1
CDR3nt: TGTGCCAGCAGTTACGGACTAGCGGGGAATGAGCAGTTCTTC
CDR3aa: CASSYGLAGNEQFF

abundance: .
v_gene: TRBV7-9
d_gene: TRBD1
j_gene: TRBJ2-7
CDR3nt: TGTGCCAGCAGCCCGCCCGGACAGGGGGCGGGCGAGCAGTACTTC
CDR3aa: CASSPPGQGAGEQYF

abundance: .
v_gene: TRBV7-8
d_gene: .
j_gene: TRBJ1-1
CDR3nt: TGTGCCAGCAGCCGCGCGGAGTTAGACACTGAAGCTTTCTTT
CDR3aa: CASSRAELDTEAFF

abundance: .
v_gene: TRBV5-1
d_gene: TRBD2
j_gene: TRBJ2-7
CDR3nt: TGCGCCAGCAGTTCCCTAGCGGGGGACCAGTACGAGCAGTACTTC
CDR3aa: CASSSLAGDQYEQYF

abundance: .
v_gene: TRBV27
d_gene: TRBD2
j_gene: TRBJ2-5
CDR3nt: TGTGCCAGCAGTTTAAGCGGGACCGATTTTGCAGAGACCCAGTACTTC
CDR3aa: CASSLSGTDFAETQYF

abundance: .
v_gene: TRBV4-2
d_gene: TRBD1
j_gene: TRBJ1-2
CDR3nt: TGTGCCAGCAGCCAAGGGGAACCGGGACAGCGTAACTATGGCTACACCTTC
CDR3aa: CASSQGEPGQRNYGYTF

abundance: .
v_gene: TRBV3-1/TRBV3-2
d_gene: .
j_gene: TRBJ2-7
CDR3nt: TGTGCCAGCAGCCCTTCCGGACAGTCCTACGAGCAGTACTTC
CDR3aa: CASSPSGQSYEQYF

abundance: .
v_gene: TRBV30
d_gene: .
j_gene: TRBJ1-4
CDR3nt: TGTGCCTGGAGTACAGGGCAGGGGAATGAAAAACTGTTTTTT
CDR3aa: CAWSTGQGNEKLFF

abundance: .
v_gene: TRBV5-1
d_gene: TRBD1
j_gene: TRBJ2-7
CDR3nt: TGCGCCAGCAGCATAGACAGGGGTTCCTCCTACGAGCAGTACTTC
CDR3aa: CASSIDRGSSYEQYF

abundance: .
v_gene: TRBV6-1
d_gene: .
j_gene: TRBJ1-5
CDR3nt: TGTGCCAGCAGGGAAGACAGACATTATAGCAATCAGCCCCAGCATTTT
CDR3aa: CASREDRHYSNQPQHF

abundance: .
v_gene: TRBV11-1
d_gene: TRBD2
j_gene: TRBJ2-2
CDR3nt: TGTGCCAGCAGCTTATGGCGGGGGGCCGGGGAGCTGTTTTTT
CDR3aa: CASSLWRGAGELFF

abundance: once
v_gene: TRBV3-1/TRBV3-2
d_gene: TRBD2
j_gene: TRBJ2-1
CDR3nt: TGTGCCAGCAGCCAGGGGGGGGGTTACAATGAGCAGTTCTTC
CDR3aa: CASSQGGGYNEQFF

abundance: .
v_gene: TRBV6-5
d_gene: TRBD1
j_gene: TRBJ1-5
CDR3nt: TGTGCCAGCAGTTTCGGACAGGGGGGTCAGCCCCAGCATTTT
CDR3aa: CASSFGQGGQPQHF

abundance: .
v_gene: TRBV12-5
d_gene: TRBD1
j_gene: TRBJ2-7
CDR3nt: TGTGCTAGTGGTTTGGTCGTGGACAGGGGCCCCTACGAGCAGTACTTC
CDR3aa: CASGLVVDRGPYEQYF

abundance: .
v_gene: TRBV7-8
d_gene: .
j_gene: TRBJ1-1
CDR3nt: TGTGCCAGCAGCTTAGCGCGGGCAGGGTGGAACACTGAAGCTTTCTTT
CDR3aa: CASSLARAGWNTEAFF

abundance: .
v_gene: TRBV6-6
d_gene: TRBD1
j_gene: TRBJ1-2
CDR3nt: TGTGCCAGCAGTTACCAGACAGGGGGGATCTCCTATGGCTACACCTTC
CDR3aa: CASSYQTGGISYGYTF

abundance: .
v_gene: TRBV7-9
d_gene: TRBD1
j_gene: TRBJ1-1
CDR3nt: TGTGCCAGCAGCAGACAGGGATATTACACTGAAGCTTTCTTT
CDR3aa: CASSRQGYYTEAFF

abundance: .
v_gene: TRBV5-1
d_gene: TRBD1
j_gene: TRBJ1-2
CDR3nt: TGCGCCAGCAGCCGGGACAGTTATGGCTACACCTTC
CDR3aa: CASSRDSYGYTF

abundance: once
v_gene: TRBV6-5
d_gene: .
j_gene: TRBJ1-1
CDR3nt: TGTGCCAGCCAGAGATGGGGGAACACTGAAGCTTTCTTT
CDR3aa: CASQRWGNTEAFF

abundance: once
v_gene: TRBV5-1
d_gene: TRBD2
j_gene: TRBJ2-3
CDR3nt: TGCGCCAGCAGCTTGGCCGGCGGGGGAGTCCGGAATACGCAGTATTTT
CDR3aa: CASSLAGGGVRNTQYF

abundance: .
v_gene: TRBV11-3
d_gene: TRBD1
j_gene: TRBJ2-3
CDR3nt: TGTGCCAGCAGCTTAGCTCCGGGACAGGGGATAGATACGCAGTATTTT
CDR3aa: CASSLAPGQGIDTQYF

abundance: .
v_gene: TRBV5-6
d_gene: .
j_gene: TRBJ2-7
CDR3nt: TGTGCCAGCAGCTTATTACACCACTACGAGCAGTACTTC
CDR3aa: CASSLLHHYEQYF

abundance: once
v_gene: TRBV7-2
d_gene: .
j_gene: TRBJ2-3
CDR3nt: TGTGCCAGCAGCTTAGAATGGACGCAGTATTTT
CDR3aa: CASSLEWTQYF

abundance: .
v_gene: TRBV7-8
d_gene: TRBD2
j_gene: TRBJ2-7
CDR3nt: TGTGCCAGCAGCTTAGCTAGCGGGGGGGCAGGCTACGAGCAGTACTTC
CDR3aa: CASSLASGGAGYEQYF

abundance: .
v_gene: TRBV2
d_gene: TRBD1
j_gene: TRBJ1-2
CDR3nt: TGTGCCAGCAGGGGAACAGGGGGTACTAGTTCGGATGGCTACACCTTC
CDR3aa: CASRGTGGTSSDGYTF

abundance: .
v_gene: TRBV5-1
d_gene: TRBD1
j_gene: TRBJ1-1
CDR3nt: TGCGCCAGCAGCTTGGAGGGACAGGGTCTAGAAGCTTTCTTT
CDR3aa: CASSLEGQGLEAFF

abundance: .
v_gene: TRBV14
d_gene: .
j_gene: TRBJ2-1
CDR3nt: TGTGCCAGCAGCCAAGCTTCCCACTACAATGAGCAGTTCTTC
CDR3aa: CASSQASHYNEQFF

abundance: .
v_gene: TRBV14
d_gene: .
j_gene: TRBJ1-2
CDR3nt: TGTGCCAGCAGCCAAATATCGGTTAACTATGGCTACACCTTC
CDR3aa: CASSQISVNYGYTF

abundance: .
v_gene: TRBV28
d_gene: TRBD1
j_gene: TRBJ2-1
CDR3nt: TGTGCCAGCAGTAAACCTGGGGGACAGGGCTCCTACAATGAGCAGTTCTTC
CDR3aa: CASSKPGGQGSYNEQFF

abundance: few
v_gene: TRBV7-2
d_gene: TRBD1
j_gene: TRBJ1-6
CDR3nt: TGTGCCAGCAGCTTAGTTGGACAGGGGCGTTCACCCCTCCACTTT
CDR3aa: CASSLVGQGRSPLHF